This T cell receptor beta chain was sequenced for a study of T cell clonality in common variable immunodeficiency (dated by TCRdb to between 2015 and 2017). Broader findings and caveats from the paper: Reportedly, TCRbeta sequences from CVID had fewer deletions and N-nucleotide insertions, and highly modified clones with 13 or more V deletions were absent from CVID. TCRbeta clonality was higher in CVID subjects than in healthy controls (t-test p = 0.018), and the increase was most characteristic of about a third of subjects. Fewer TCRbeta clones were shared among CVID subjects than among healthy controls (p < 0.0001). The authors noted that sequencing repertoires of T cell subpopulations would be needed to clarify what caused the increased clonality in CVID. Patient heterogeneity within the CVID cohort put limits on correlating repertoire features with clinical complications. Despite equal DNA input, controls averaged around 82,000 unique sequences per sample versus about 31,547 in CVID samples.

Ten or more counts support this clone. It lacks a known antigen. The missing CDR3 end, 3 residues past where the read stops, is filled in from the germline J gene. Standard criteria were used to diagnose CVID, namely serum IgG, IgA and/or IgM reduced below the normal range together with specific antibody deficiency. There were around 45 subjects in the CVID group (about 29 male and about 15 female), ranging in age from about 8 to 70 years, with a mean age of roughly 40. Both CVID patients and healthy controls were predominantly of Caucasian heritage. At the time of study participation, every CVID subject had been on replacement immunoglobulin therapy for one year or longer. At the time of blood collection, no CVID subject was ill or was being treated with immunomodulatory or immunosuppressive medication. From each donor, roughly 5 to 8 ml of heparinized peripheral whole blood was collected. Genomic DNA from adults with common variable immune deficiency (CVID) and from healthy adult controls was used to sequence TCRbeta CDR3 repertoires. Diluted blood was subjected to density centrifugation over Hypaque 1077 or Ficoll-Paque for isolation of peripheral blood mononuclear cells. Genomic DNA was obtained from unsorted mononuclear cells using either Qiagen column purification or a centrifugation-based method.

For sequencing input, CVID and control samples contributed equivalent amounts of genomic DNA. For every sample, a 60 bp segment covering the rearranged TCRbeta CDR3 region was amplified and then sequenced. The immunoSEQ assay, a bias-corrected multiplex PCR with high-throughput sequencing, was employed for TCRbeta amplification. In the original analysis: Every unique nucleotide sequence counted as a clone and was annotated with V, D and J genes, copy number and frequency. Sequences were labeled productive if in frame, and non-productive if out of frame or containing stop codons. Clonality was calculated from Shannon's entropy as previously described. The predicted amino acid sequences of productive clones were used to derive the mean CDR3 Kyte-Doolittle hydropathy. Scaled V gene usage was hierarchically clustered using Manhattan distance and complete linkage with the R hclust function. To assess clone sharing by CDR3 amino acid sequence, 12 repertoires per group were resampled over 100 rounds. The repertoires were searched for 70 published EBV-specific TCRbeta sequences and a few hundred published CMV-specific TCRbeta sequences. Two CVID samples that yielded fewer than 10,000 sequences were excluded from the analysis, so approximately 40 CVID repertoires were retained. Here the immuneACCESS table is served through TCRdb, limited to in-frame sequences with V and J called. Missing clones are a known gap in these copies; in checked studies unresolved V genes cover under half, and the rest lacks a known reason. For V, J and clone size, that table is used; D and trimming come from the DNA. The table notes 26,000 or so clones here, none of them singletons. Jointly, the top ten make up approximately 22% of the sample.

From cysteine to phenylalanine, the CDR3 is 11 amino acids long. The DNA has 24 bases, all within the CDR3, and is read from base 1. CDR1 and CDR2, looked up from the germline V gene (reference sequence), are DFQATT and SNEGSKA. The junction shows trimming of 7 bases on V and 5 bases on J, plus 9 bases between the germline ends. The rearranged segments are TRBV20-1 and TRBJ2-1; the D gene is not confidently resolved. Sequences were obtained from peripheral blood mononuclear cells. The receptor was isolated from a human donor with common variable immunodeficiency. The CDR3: CSELAHNEQFF. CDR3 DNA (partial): TGCAGTGAACTCGCCCACAATGAG.